These 19 T cell receptor beta chains were sequenced from one sample in a study of blood T cell repertoires in COVID-19. Only in-frame clones appear in the TCRdb table, and some are missing; sequencing was by immunoSEQ multiplex PCR. The sample has 310,000 or so clones, around 90% seen once. What was sequenced was PBMCs or T cells enriched from blood (not recorded which). Receptors originate from a woman aged 25 to 39 who had recovered from COVID-19.

This clone was detected a few times. The rearrangement joins TRBV6-5 to TRBJ2-7; no definite D call. Germline V gene sequence: CDR1 MNHEY, CDR2 SVGAGI. The CDR3 is 13 amino acids. V gave up 6 bases and J gave up 0 bases, with 9 bases separating them. CDR3 residues: CASRSRSSYEQYF. The CDR3 nucleotides read TGTGCCAGCAGGTCTCGGTCCTCCTACGAGCAGTACTTC.

For the CDR3, the DNA is TGCGCCAGCAGCTCGGGTGTGTCGAACACCGGGGAGCTGTTTTTT. Protein: CASSSGVSNTGELFF. The chain joins TRBV5-1 to TRBJ2-2; D not resolved. This CDR3 is built from 15 residues. Germline V gene lookup returns CDR1 SGHRS and CDR2 YFSETQ. Trimming took off 3 bases at V and 0 bases at J, with 9 bases between the two ends.

This chain joins TRBV6-1 and TRBJ1-2; the match to TRBD1 covers 7 bases. The CDR3 covers 15 residues. V shed 4 bases, J shed 8 bases, and the junction held 13 bases outside the gene matches. Germline CDR1 is MNHNS and CDR2 is SASEGT. The CDR3 reads CASSGTGTAYSGYTF. DNA of the CDR3: TGTGCCAGCAGTGGAACCGGGACAGCTTATAGCGGCTACACCTTC.

CDR3 sequence (DNA): TGTGCCAGCAGCTCGGACAGGGCTGGCTACACCTTC. It codes for CASSSDRAGYTF. The J gene is TRBJ1-2, the V gene TRBV7-2; 8 bases match TRBD1. Losses at the gene ends were 4 bases for V and 7 bases for J; bases not matched to a gene: 2. Germline V gives CDR1 SGHTA, CDR2 FQGNSA. This CDR3 is built from 12 residues.

The J gene is TRBJ1-1, the V gene TRBV6-2 or TRBV6-3; TRBD1 matches at 7 bases. Germline V gene data show CDR1 as MNHEY and CDR2 as SVGEGT. Germline trimming cut 2 bases from V and 4 bases from J; bases unmatched to any gene: 13. This CDR3 is 17 amino acids long. The CDR3 DNA reads as TGTGCCAGCAGTTACGACTCCCTTCGAAGGGGGCGCACTGAAGCTTTCTTT. This sequence encodes CASSYDSLRRGRTEAFF.

V is TRBV6-6 and J is TRBJ2-1; 8 bases map to TRBD2. This CDR3 contains 12 residues. Germline V lookup: CDR1 MNHNY, CDR2 SVGAGI (reference sequence). V lost 5 bases and J lost 7; bases outside the gene matches: 1. The CDR3 region is CASSREGNEQFF. CDR3 sequence (DNA): TGTGCCAGCAGTCGGGAGGGGAATGAGCAGTTCTTC.

The chain joins TRBV3-1 (or the pseudogene TRBV3-2) to TRBJ2-2; TRBD2 matches at 10 bases. CDR3 length equals 18 residues. Germline lookup yields CDR1 LGHDT and CDR2 YNNKEL (reference sequence). V was clipped by 1 base and J by 4 bases; unmatched bases: 9. The CDR3 region is CASSQVASGSRGTGELFF. CDR3 DNA: TGTGCCAGCAGCCAAGTTGCTAGCGGGAGTCGCGGCACCGGGGAGCTGTTTTTT.

The chain has TRBV3-1 (or the pseudogene TRBV3-2) and TRBJ1-4; D possibly corresponds to TRBD1 (5 bases). V was cut by 5 bases and J by 7 bases, with 11 bases left in between. This CDR3 contains 13 residues. Germline CDR1 is LGHDT and CDR2 is YNNKEL (reference sequence). Here the CDR3 DNA reads TGTGCCAGCAGCTTCCAGGGAGGTGAAAAACTGTTTTTT. This translates into CASSFQGGEKLFF.

This chain links TRBV11-2 with TRBJ2-1; 11 positions match TRBD2. This CDR3 spans 17 amino acids. After removal of 5 bases from V and 0 bases from J, the junction contained 6 bases not matched to a gene. The V gene's germline CDR1 is SGHAT and CDR2 FQNNGV. The CDR3 DNA reads as TGTGCCAGCAGCGCCCCGGGACTAGCGGTCTCCTACAATGAGCAGTTCTTC. Protein sequence: CASSAPGLAVSYNEQFF.

This clone turned up a few times. The V gene is TRBV30, the J gene TRBJ2-3; D gene unclear. The germline V gene encodes CDR1 GTSNPN and CDR2 SVGIG (reference sequence). The CDR3 has 15 amino acids. The V gene lost 2 bases and the J gene lost 2 bases, with 14 bases spanning the gap. The CDR3 spells CAWSLYRRITDTQYF. The CDR3 DNA sequence: TGTGCCTGGAGTTTATACCGCAGGATCACAGATACGCAGTATTTT.

In regard to this clone: Other DNA sequences in the same sample also yield this CDR3. The chain is built from TRBV5-1 and TRBJ1-1; no firm D call. The CDR3 has 12 residues. Per germline, CDR1 SGHRS and CDR2 YFSETQ. V dropped 0 bases and J dropped 7 bases, with 7 bases sitting between them. Written as DNA, the CDR3 is TGCGCCAGCAGCTTGGCCGCGGGTGAAGCTTTCTTT. It encodes CASSLAAGEAFF.

The chain recombines TRBV6-2 or TRBV6-3 with TRBJ2-7; TRBD2 is a possible D gene (5 bases). The CDR3 spans 13 residues. CDR1 is MNHEY, CDR2 SVGEGT, per germline. V gave up 5 bases and J gave up 12 bases, with 20 bases separating them. In DNA form, the CDR3 reads TGTGCCAGCAGTCCCCTCTCCGGGGTAGCTCCGTACTTC. This sequence encodes CASSPLSGVAPYF.

The chain couples TRBV20-1 to TRBJ2-1; D not certain. The V end was cut by 3 bases, the J end by 0 bases, with 9 bases between. CDR1 is DFQATT, CDR2 SNEGSKA, per germline (reference sequence). The CDR3 totals 14 residues. CDR3 loop: CSASLQDSYNEQFF. DNA for the CDR3: TGCAGTGCTAGTCTCCAGGACTCCTACAATGAGCAGTTCTTC.

V usage is TRBV19 and J usage is TRBJ2-2; 8 bases map to TRBD2. Germline trimming cut 8 bases from V and 0 bases from J; bases unmatched to any gene: 8. CDR1 LNHDA and CDR2 SQIVND come from the germline V gene (reference sequence). This CDR3 comprises 16 residues. The CDR3 nucleotides are TGTGCCAGTTCCAAAATACTAGCGGCGAACACCGGGGAGCTGTTTTTT. It specifies CASSKILAANTGELFF.

This chain connects TRBV28 to TRBJ1-5, with D unresolved. The CDR3 spans 13 residues. Trimming shortened V by 8 bases and J by 7 bases, and 15 bases separated the two germline ends. Looked up from germline, CDR1 is MDHEN and CDR2 is SYDVKM. CDR3 amino acids: CASRRLGGQPQHF. As DNA, the CDR3 is TGTGCCAGCCGACGTTTGGGAGGGCAGCCCCAGCATTTT.

This chain links TRBV25-1 with TRBJ2-1; 10 nucleotides agree with TRBD2. Germline CDR1 MGHDK, CDR2 SYGVNS. Losses at the gene ends were 5 bases for V and 7 bases for J; bases not matched to a gene: 11. CDR3 length: 16 residues. The CDR3 nucleotides read TGTGCCAGCAGTTCCACCACTAGCGGGGCGTTAAATGAGCAGTTCTTC. This translates into CASSSTTSGALNEQFF.

The J gene is TRBJ1-6, the V gene TRBV4-3, with D unresolved. Germline V gives CDR1 LGHNA, CDR2 YSLEER. Deletions cut 2 bases from V and 0 bases from J, with 20 bases between. The CDR3 contains 20 residues. CDR3 protein: CASSQSSSRGTSSYNSPLHF. As DNA, the CDR3 is TGCGCCAGCAGCCAAAGTTCGAGTCGGGGAACGAGCTCCTATAATTCACCCCTCCACTTT.

V gene TRBV24-1 combines with J gene TRBJ2-7; 8 bases are shared with TRBD1. The CDR3 loop spans 14 amino acids. V was pared by 7 bases and J by 0 bases, with 4 bases of the junction left unmatched. Germline CDR1 reads KGHDR; CDR2 reads SFDVKD. CDR3 DNA sequence: TGTGCCACCAGCTGGACAGGGCTCTCCTACGAGCAGTACTTC. Protein sequence: CATSWTGLSYEQYF.

The chain combines TRBV19 with TRBJ1-5; D perhaps matches TRBD1 (6 bases). Trimming pared 10 bases from V and 7 bases from J, leaving 20 bases between. Germline V gene data show CDR1 as LNHDA and CDR2 as SQIVND (reference sequence). This CDR3 has 14 amino acids. The CDR3 nucleotides are TGTGCCACCCGGGGGGGGCCTAGGGAGCAGCCCCAGCATTTT. This codes for CATRGGPREQPQHF.